Listed below are T cell receptor beta chains from one sample, sequenced in a study of T cell responses to AZD1222 COVID-19 vaccine. Profiled with immunoSEQ multiplex PCR; TCRdb holds only in-frame clones, not every one. In the table there are about 140,000 clones, just over 90% of which are singletons. Sequencing was performed on peripheral blood, taken on day 0 of MenACWY control vaccination. Receptors originate from an adult in good health. Both conserved end residues are part of each CDR3. Each record gives: J gene, clone size, D gene, V gene, CDR3 protein, CDR3 DNA. A D gene is named only where the DNA matches it firmly. Clone sizes are given selectively: once, few, many, or a class where the clone is expanded.

J gene: TRBJ2-5
clone size: once
D gene: -
V gene: TRBV9
CDR3 protein: CASSVEGGMGQETQYF
CDR3 DNA: TGTGCCAGCAGCGTAGAAGGAGGGATGGGCCAAGAGACCCAGTACTTC

J gene: TRBJ2-2
clone size: -
D gene: -
V gene: TRBV9
CDR3 protein: CASSGRGPRRAGRTGELFF
CDR3 DNA: TGTGCCAGCAGCGGTCGGGGACCGCGAAGGGCGGGGAGGACCGGGGAGCTGTTTTTT

J gene: TRBJ2-3
clone size: -
D gene: TRBD1
V gene: TRBV28
CDR3 protein: CASSLHRGLADTQYF
CDR3 DNA: TGTGCCAGCAGTTTACACAGGGGGCTGGCAGATACGCAGTATTTT

J gene: TRBJ2-7
clone size: once
D gene: -
V gene: TRBV14
CDR3 protein: CASSQLYSYEQYF
CDR3 DNA: TGTGCCAGCAGCCAATTATACTCCTACGAGCAGTACTTC

J gene: TRBJ2-2
clone size: -
D gene: TRBD2
V gene: TRBV6-6
CDR3 protein: CASTYGRLSNTGELFF
CDR3 DNA: TGTGCCAGCACATACGGGAGGTTATCGAACACCGGGGAGCTGTTTTTT

J gene: TRBJ1-6
clone size: once
D gene: -
V gene: TRBV5-1
CDR3 protein: CASSSGRRSYNSPLHF
CDR3 DNA: TGCGCCAGCAGCTCAGGACGGCGCTCCTATAATTCACCCCTCCACTTT

J gene: TRBJ1-2
clone size: -
D gene: -
V gene: TRBV19
CDR3 protein: CASSIARQDWYGYTF
CDR3 DNA: TGTGCCAGTAGTATAGCCCGGCAAGACTGGTATGGCTACACCTTC

J gene: TRBJ1-2
clone size: -
D gene: -
V gene: TRBV28
CDR3 protein: CASSLGGSFYGYTF
CDR3 DNA: TGTGCCAGCAGTTTAGGGGGCTCCTTTTATGGCTACACCTTC

J gene: TRBJ2-7
clone size: -
D gene: -
V gene: TRBV2
CDR3 protein: CASSGQIVEQYF
CDR3 DNA: TGTGCCAGCAGTGGACAGATCGTCGAGCAGTACTTC

J gene: TRBJ1-2
clone size: -
D gene: TRBD1
V gene: TRBV2
CDR3 protein: CASSGDSTNYGYTF
CDR3 DNA: TGTGCCAGCAGTGGGGACAGCACAAACTATGGCTACACCTTC

J gene: TRBJ1-6
clone size: -
D gene: -
V gene: TRBV30
CDR3 protein: CATEGGGSGTGSPLHF
CDR3 DNA: TGTGCCACGGAGGGTGGGGGAAGTGGCACAGGATCACCCCTCCACTTT

J gene: TRBJ1-4
clone size: -
D gene: -
V gene: TRBV28
CDR3 protein: CASLSPGSGNEKLFF
CDR3 DNA: TGTGCCAGCCTTTCTCCAGGGTCCGGGAATGAAAAACTGTTTTTT

J gene: TRBJ1-2
clone size: -
D gene: -
V gene: TRBV7-3
CDR3 protein: CASSPRAGMSYTF
CDR3 DNA: TGTGCCAGCAGCCCCCGGGCAGGGATGAGCTACACCTTC

J gene: TRBJ1-2
clone size: -
D gene: -
V gene: TRBV18
CDR3 protein: CASSPMEGPNYGYTF
CDR3 DNA: TGTGCCAGCTCACCAATGGAGGGGCCCAACTATGGCTACACCTTC

J gene: TRBJ2-7
clone size: few
D gene: -
V gene: TRBV5-4
CDR3 protein: CASSFGEGYEQYF
CDR3 DNA: TGTGCCAGCAGCTTTGGTGAAGGGTACGAGCAGTACTTC

J gene: TRBJ1-2
clone size: once
D gene: -
V gene: TRBV24-1
CDR3 protein: CATSDGTTGYGYTF
CDR3 DNA: TGTGCCACCAGTGATGGGACAACTGGGTATGGCTACACCTTC

J gene: TRBJ2-1
clone size: -
D gene: -
V gene: TRBV10-1
CDR3 protein: CASSETGTVKFF
CDR3 DNA: TGCGCCAGCAGTGAAACCGGGACTGTCAAGTTCTTC

J gene: TRBJ1-1
clone size: -
D gene: -
V gene: TRBV19
CDR3 protein: CASRSPPLGVNMNTEAFF
CDR3 DNA: TGTGCCAGTAGATCCCCCCCTTTGGGGGTCAACATGAACACTGAAGCTTTCTTT

J gene: TRBJ1-1
clone size: -
D gene: -
V gene: TRBV3-1/TRBV3-2
CDR3 protein: CASSLRGPGEAFF
CDR3 DNA: TGTGCCAGCAGTCTTAGGGGCCCTGGGGAAGCTTTCTTT

J gene: TRBJ1-1
clone size: -
D gene: -
V gene: TRBV5-1
CDR3 protein: CASSTNKNTEAFF
CDR3 DNA: TGCGCCAGCAGTACGAATAAGAACACTGAAGCTTTCTTT

J gene: TRBJ2-1
clone size: -
D gene: -
V gene: TRBV9
CDR3 protein: CASSEQGRVYNEQFF
CDR3 DNA: TGTGCCAGCAGTGAACAGGGCAGGGTTTACAATGAGCAGTTCTTC

J gene: TRBJ1-5
clone size: -
D gene: -
V gene: TRBV9
CDR3 protein: CASSLGGRSNQPQHF
CDR3 DNA: TGTGCCAGCAGCTTAGGGGGACGAAGCAATCAGCCCCAGCATTTT

J gene: TRBJ2-5
clone size: few
D gene: -
V gene: TRBV3-1/TRBV3-2
CDR3 protein: CASSQDQETQYF
CDR3 DNA: TGTGCCAGCAGCCAAGATCAAGAGACCCAGTACTTC

J gene: TRBJ1-5
clone size: -
D gene: TRBD1
V gene: TRBV19
CDR3 protein: CASSTGTGGSQPQHF
CDR3 DNA: TGTGCCAGTAGTACGGGGACAGGGGGAAGTCAGCCCCAGCATTTT

J gene: TRBJ2-1
clone size: -
D gene: TRBD2
V gene: TRBV10-1
CDR3 protein: CASIGKRGPFPNEQFF
CDR3 DNA: TGCGCCAGCATTGGAAAGCGGGGACCATTTCCCAATGAGCAGTTCTTC